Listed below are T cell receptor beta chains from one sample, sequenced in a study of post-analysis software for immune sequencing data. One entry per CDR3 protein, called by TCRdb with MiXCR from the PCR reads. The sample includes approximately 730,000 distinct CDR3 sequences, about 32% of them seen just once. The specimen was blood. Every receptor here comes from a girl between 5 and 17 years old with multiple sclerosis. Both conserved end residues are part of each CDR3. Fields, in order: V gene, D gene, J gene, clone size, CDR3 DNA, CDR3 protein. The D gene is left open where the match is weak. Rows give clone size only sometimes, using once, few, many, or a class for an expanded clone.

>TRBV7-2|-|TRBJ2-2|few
TGTGCCAGCAGCTTAGCTTCCTCGGCCAGGGAGCTGTTTTTT
CASSLASSARELFF
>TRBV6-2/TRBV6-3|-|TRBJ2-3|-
TGTGCCAGCAGTTTACTCGGACTCTTAGTCGATACGCAGTATTTT
CASSLLGLLVDTQYF
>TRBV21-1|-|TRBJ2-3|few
TGCGGAAGGGAACCTCGGGCAGATACGCAGTATTTT
CGREPRADTQYF
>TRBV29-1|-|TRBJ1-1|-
TGCAGCGTTGAAGTTGACCAGGTGGGCACTGAAGCTTTCTTT
CSVEVDQVGTEAFF
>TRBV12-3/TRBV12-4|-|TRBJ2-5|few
TGTGCCAGCAGTGGGACCAGGGTAGCAGAGACCCAGTACTTC
CASSGTRVAETQYF
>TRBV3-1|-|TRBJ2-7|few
TGTGCCAGCAGCCAAGGGGGACTTATAACCTACGAGCAGTACTTC
CASSQGGLITYEQYF
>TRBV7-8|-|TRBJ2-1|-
TGTGCCAGCAGCCCTAAGCGCCAAGGGTACAATGAGCAGTTCTTC
CASSPKRQGYNEQFF
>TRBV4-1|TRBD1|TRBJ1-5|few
TGCGCCAGCAGCCCCCCGGGACAGCAATATCAGCCCCAGCATTTT
CASSPPGQQYQPQHF
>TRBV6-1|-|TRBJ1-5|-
TGTGCCAGCGCGAACAGGGTGGGACAGCCCCAGCATTTT
CASANRVGQPQHF
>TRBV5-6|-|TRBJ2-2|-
TGTGCCAGCAGCTTGATGAGTAGGACAGCGACGAACACCGGGGAGCTGTTTTTT
CASSLMSRTATNTGELFF
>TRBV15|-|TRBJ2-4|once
TGTGCCACCAGCAGAGGCGCAGAGCAGTACTTC
CATSRGAEQYF
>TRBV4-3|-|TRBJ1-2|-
TGCGCCAGCAGCCAAGATCTTTTGGCGGGGTGGTACACCTTC
CASSQDLLAGWYTF
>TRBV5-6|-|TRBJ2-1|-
TGTGCCAGCAGACCGGGACTTAACAATGAGCAGTTCTTC
CASRPGLNNEQFF
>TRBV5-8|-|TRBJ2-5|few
TGTGCCAGCAGCTTGGGAGTAGGGGACATCCAAGAGACCCAGTACTTC
CASSLGVGDIQETQYF
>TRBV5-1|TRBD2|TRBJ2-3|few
TGCGCCAGCAGCTTGGCGGCGCTAGCGGGAGGGGCAGATACGCAGTATTTT
CASSLAALAGGADTQYF
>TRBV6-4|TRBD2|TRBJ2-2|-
TGTGCCAGCAGTGACGCGGGAGCCACCGGGGAGCCGTTTTTT
CASSDAGATGEPFF
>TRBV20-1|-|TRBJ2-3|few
TGCAGTGCTAGGTTCCAGGAAGAATACACAGATACGCAGTATTTT
CSARFQEEYTDTQYF
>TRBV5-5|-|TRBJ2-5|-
TGTGCCAGCAGCCCCCAGTTGGGGAGGACCCACAAGCAGTACTTC
CASSPQLGRTHKQYF
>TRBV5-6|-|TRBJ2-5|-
TGTGCCAGCAGCTTGTTGATGGGAGAGACCCAGTACTTC
CASSLLMGETQYF
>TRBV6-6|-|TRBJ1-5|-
TGTGCCAGCAGCACCTTCGGCCGCGGCAATCAGCCCCAGCATTTT
CASSTFGRGNQPQHF
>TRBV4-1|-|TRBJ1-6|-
TGCGCCAGCAGCCAAGATGGGTCCTATAATTCACCCCTCCACTTT
CASSQDGSYNSPLHF
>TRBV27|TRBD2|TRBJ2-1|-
TGTGCCAGCAGTTCTGGCGGGAGAGGAAATGAGCAGTTCTTC
CASSSGGRGNEQFF
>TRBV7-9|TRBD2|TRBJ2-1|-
TGTGCCAGCAACAACCCGGGACTAGCGGGGAGTGAGCAGTTCTTC
CASNNPGLAGSEQFF
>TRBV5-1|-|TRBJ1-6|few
TGCGCCAGCAGCTTGGCCGTGTCTGGCCGTAATTCACCCCTCCACTTT
CASSLAVSGRNSPLHF
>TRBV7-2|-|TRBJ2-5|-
TGTGCCAGCACCAGTATTGCGGGGGCGGTGAGAGAGACCCAGTACTTC
CASTSIAGAVRETQYF
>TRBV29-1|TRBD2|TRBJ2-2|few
TGCAGCGTTGGGGGACTAAACACCGGGGAGCTGTTTTTT
CSVGGLNTGELFF
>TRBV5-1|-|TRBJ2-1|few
TGCGCCAGCAGCTTGGAAGCTAGCTCCCACAATGAGCAGTTCTTC
CASSLEASSHNEQFF
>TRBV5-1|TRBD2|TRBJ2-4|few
TGCGCCAGCAGCCGGGAGACTAGCGGGAGGGGCGGCATTCAGTACTTC
CASSRETSGRGGIQYF
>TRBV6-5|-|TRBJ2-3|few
TGTGCCAGCAGTTCCCCCCGGGGCAGCACAGATACGCAGTATTTT
CASSSPRGSTDTQYF
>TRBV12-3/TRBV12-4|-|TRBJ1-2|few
TGTGCCAGCAGTTCCGGTCCATTAGAGCGCTACACCTTC
CASSSGPLERYTF
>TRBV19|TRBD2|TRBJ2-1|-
TGTGCCAGTAGTAGTACTAGCGGGGACCCCTACAATGAGCAGTTCTTC
CASSSTSGDPYNEQFF
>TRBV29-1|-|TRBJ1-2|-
TGCAGCGTTGAGGGGGTCGGATGCTATGGCTACACCTTC
CSVEGVGCYGYTF
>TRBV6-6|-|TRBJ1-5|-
TGTGCCAGCAGCCGGGGGGCCCCCAATCAGCCCCAGCATTTT
CASSRGAPNQPQHF
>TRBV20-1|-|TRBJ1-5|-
TGCAGTGCTAGAGATCTCTTAAATCAGCCCCAGCATTTT
CSARDLLNQPQHF
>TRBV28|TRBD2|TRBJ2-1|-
TGTGCCAGCAGCTCTGCGGGAGCGACGAGCTCCTACAATGAGCAGTTCTTC
CASSSAGATSSYNEQFF
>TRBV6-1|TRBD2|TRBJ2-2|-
TGTGCCAGCAGCCCCAACCCGACTAGCGGGAGAGTCGGGGAGCTGTTTTTT
CASSPNPTSGRVGELFF
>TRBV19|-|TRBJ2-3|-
TGTGCCAGTAGCGGGCTAGTCCAAGAGGGTACGCAGTATTTT
CASSGLVQEGTQYF
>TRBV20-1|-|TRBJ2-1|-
TGCAGTGCCCCTCAATACAATGAGCAGTTCTTC
CSAPQYNEQFF
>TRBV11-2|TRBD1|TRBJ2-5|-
TGTGCCAGCAGCTCGGGACAGATCGTTAGAGAGACCCAGTACTTC
CASSSGQIVRETQYF
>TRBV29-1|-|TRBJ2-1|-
TGCAGCGTGAGGGCCCAAGACTGGCCGTTTTCCTACAATGAGCAGTTCTTC
CSVRAQDWPFSYNEQFF
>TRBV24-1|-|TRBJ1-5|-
TGTGCCACCAGTGATTTGGGGTCTTTCCGGCCCCAGCATTTT
CATSDLGSFRPQHF
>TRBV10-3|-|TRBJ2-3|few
TGTGCCATCCCCCTGGGGTATCCCGGGACAGATACGCAGTATTTT
CAIPLGYPGTDTQYF
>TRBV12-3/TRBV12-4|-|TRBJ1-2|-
TGTGCCAGCAGTTTCTCAGCCAGCTGGGGCTACACCTTC
CASSFSASWGYTF
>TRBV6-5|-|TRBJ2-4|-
TGTGCCAGCAGTTACTCGAGCAGGGTAGCCAAAAACATTCAGTACTTC
CASSYSSRVAKNIQYF
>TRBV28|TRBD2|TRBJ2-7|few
TGTGCCAGCAGCCCCCTGAGCGGGAACGGAAACGAGCAGTACTTC
CASSPLSGNGNEQYF